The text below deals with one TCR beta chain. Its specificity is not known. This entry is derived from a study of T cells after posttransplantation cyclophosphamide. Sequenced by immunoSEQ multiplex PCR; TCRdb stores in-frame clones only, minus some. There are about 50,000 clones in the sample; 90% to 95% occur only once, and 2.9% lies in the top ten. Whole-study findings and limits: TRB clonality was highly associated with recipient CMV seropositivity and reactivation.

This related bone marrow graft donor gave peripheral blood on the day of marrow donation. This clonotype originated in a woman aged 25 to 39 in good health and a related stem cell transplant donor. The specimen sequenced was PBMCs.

The CDR3 bases are TGTGCCAGCAGGCCCGGGACTAGCGGGGGCAATGAGCAGTTCTTC. It yields the protein CASRPGTSGGNEQFF. The chain recombines TRBV6-4 with TRBJ2-1; 14 bases match TRBD2. After removal of 6 bases from V and 6 bases from J, the junction contained 4 bases not matched to a gene. The CDR3 contains 15 residues. Germline V gives CDR1 MRHNA, CDR2 SNTAGT.